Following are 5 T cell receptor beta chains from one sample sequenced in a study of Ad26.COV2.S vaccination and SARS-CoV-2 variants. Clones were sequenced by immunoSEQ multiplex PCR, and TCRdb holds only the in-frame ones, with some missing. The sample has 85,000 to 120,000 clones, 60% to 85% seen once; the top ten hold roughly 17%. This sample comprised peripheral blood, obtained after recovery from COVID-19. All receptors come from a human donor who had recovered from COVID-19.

The CDR3 region has the DNA TGCGCCAGCAGTGTGGCAGGGGGCTTAGGTACTGAAGCTTTCTTT. Amino acid sequence: CASSVAGGLGTEAFF. The V and J genes are TRBV10-2 and TRBJ1-1, with 8 bases matching TRBD1. Germline-derived CDR1 and CDR2 are WSHSY and SAAADI. The length of the CDR3 is 15 residues. The trim removed 4 bases at V and 5 bases at J, leaving 9 bases unmatched.

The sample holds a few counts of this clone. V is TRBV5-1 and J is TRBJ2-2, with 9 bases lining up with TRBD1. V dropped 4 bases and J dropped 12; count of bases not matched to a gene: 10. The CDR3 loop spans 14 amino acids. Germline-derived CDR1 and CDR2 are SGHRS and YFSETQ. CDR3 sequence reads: CASSVGPGTGKLFF. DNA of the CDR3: TGCGCCAGCAGCGTCGGTCCCGGGACAGGGAAGCTGTTTTTT.

The CDR3 is CASSPSGGWGDTEAFF. The DNA for the CDR3 is TGTGCCAGCAGCCCCTCAGGGGGATGGGGGGACACTGAAGCTTTCTTT. The gene calls are TRBV9 and TRBJ1-1, with 7 positions matching TRBD1. The CDR3 loop spans 16 amino acids. Germline-derived CDR1 and CDR2 are SGDLS and YYNGEE. Trimming cost V 4 bases and J 3 bases; bases outside gene matches: 12. The full variable domain, in which reference TRBV9 and TRBJ1-1 provide the parts outside the CDR3, is DSGVTQTPKHLITATGQRVTLRCSPRSGDLSVYWYQQSLDQGLQFLIQYYNGEERAKGNILERFSAQQFPDLHSELNLSSLELGDSALYFCASSPSGGWGDTEAFFGQGTRLTVV.

The CDR3 region is CASSLLGNLETQYF. The CDR3 nucleotides read TGTGCCAGCAGTTTACTCGGCAACTTAGAGACCCAGTACTTC. The chain carries TRBV28 and TRBJ2-5; D uncertain. Trimming stripped 2 bases from V and 4 bases from J, with 11 bases between. Germline V gives CDR1 MDHEN, CDR2 SYDVKM. The CDR3 is 14 residues long.

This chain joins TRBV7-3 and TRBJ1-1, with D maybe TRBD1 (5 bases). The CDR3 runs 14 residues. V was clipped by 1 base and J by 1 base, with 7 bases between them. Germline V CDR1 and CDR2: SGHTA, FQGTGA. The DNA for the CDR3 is TGTGCCAGCAGCTTAATGGGGCAGAACACTGAAGCTTTCTTT. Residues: CASSLMGQNTEAFF.